The 20 T cell receptor beta chains below all came from one sample that was sequenced in a study of T cell responses to AZD1222 COVID-19 vaccine. This table comes from immunoSEQ multiplex PCR, and its TCRdb copy is limited to in-frame clones, with some not included. The table lists approximately 92,000 clones, 90% to 95% of them singletons. Specimen: peripheral blood, collected on day 0 of AZD1222 vaccination. The origin of the receptors is an adult in good health.

This clone was seen a single time. The chain carries TRBV10-3 and TRBJ1-6, with D unclear. The CDR3 is 15 amino acids. Germline V gene data show CDR1 as ENHRY and CDR2 as SYGVKD. V was trimmed by 4 bases and J by 9 bases, leaving 16 bases between them. CDR3 residues: CAISAIADHGSPLHF. DNA for the CDR3: TGTGCCATCAGTGCAATCGCCGATCATGGTTCACCCCTCCACTTT.

Notes on this clone: The junction and the germline gene differ at one end; a read error may be behind it. V gene TRBV7-9 combines with J gene TRBJ1-2; unclear D gene. Per the germline V gene, CDR1 is SEHNR and CDR2 is FQNEAQ (reference sequence). This CDR3 has 15 residues. The DNA for the CDR3 is TGTGCCAGCAGCCTAGCCCAGACCCGCGAGCGAGGCTACACCTTC. This encodes CASSLAQTRERGYTF.

Written as DNA, the CDR3 is TGTGCCAGCAGCCAAGAGGGACTTCAACGTCAGCCCCAGCATTTT. It is translated as CASSQEGLQRQPQHF. V gene TRBV3-1 (or the pseudogene TRBV3-2) combines with J gene TRBJ1-5; TRBD1 is a possible D gene (5 bases). The CDR3 contains 15 residues. Deletions cut 0 bases from V and 6 bases from J, with 12 bases between. Germline assignment: CDR1 LGHDT and CDR2 YNNKEL (reference sequence).

A word on this clone: This CDR3 is also generated by other DNA sequences in the sample. The chain carries TRBV19 and TRBJ1-5; D is ambiguous. Between the trimmed V and J ends, which lost 1 base and 5 bases, there was a span of 6 bases. CDR1 and CDR2 (germline): LNHDA, SQIVND (reference sequence). The CDR3 consists of 13 residues. The CDR3 sequence: CASSIGRDQPQHF. The DNA for the CDR3 is TGTGCCAGTAGTATAGGAAGGGATCAGCCCCAGCATTTT.

This clone was recorded only once. This chain links TRBV5-1 with TRBJ1-6; tentatively, D is TRBD1 (5 bases). Looked up from germline, CDR1 is SGHRS and CDR2 is YFSETQ. The CDR3 covers 16 residues. The V end was cut by 4 bases, the J end by 1 base, with 12 bases between. CDR3 sequence reads: CASSTIGESYNSPLHF. The CDR3, as DNA: TGCGCCAGCAGCACCATAGGGGAATCCTATAATTCACCCCTCCACTTT. Supplemented by reference TRBV5-1 and TRBJ1-6, the full variable domain reads KAGVTQTPRYLIKTRGQQVTLSCSPISGHRSVSWYQQTPGQGLQFLFEYFSETQRNKGNFPGRFSGRQFSNSRSEMNVSTLELGDSALYLCASSTIGESYNSPLHFGNGTRLTVT.

V gene TRBV28 combines with J gene TRBJ2-1; 10 bases map to TRBD2. The germline V gene encodes CDR1 MDHEN and CDR2 SYDVKM. This CDR3 contains 15 residues. V dropped 10 bases and J dropped 6; count of bases not matched to a gene: 12. CDR3 protein: CATTLTSGISNEQFF. The CDR3 DNA sequence: TGTGCCACCACCCTTACTAGCGGGATCTCCAATGAGCAGTTCTTC.

The gene calls are TRBV27 and TRBJ1-5; D is unclear. The CDR3 extends over 13 amino acids. The V end was cut by 1 base, the J end by 5 bases, with 6 bases between. The germline gives CDR1 MNHEY, CDR2 SMNVEV (reference sequence). The CDR3 nucleotides are TGTGCCAGCAGTTTATACCCCCATCAGCCCCAGCATTTT. It is translated as CASSLYPHQPQHF.

The chain employs TRBV5-6 and TRBJ2-7; no firm D call. Germline V CDR1 and CDR2: SGHDT, YYEEEE. Trimming took off 4 bases at V and 2 bases at J, with 16 bases between the two ends. The CDR3 contains 15 residues. The CDR3 DNA reads as TGTGCCAGCAGCCCCCCGGACGGCTTTCCCTACGAGCAGTACTTC. Its protein is CASSPPDGFPYEQYF.

This sequence joins TRBV6-4 and TRBJ1-5; TRBD1 matches at 10 bases. Germline CDR1 reads MRHNA; CDR2 reads SNTAGT. The V gene end was trimmed by 8 bases and the J gene end by 6 bases; junction bases not matched to a gene: 1. The CDR3 loop spans 12 amino acids. For the CDR3, the DNA is TGTGCCAGCGGGGACAGGGGTCAGCCCCAGCATTTT. Encoded protein: CASGDRGQPQHF.

The rearrangement joins TRBV7-9 to TRBJ2-7; tentative D call: TRBD2 (5 bases). CDR1 is SEHNR and CDR2 is FQNEAQ in the germline V gene (reference sequence). The V end lost 4 bases, the J end lost 7 bases, and 11 bases lay between the germline ends. This CDR3 contains 12 residues. CDR3 coding DNA: TGTGCCAGCAGCTCCACCTCGGGGGAGCAGTACTTC. This sequence encodes CASSSTSGEQYF.

This rearrangement joins TRBV11-2 to TRBJ2-5, with D perhaps TRBD2 (6 bases). The CDR3 extends over 15 amino acids. Germline values: CDR1 SGHAT, CDR2 FQNNGV. The V gene lost 7 bases and the J gene lost 5 bases, with 20 bases spanning the gap. The CDR3 coding sequence is TGTGCCAGCACCCAGCCGGCCGCGGGACGGGAGACCCAGTACTTC. Translation: CASTQPAAGRETQYF. Using reference TRBV11-2 and TRBJ2-5 for the parts outside the CDR3, the full variable domain is EAGVAQSPRYKIIEKRQSVAFWCNPISGHATLYWYQQILGQGPKLLIQFQNNGVVDDSQLPKDRFSAERLKGVDSTLKIQPAKLEDSAVYLCASTQPAAGRETQYFGPGTRLLVL.

The rearrangement links TRBV7-3 to TRBJ2-1; D might be TRBD2 (7 bases). V shed 3 bases and J shed 0 bases, with 9 bases lying between them. The germline V gene has CDR1 SGHTA and CDR2 FQGTGA. The CDR3 length is 15 residues. The CDR3 DNA is TGTGCCAGCAGCTTGGGGGGGCCCTCCTACAATGAGCAGTTCTTC. It translates to CASSLGGPSYNEQFF.

This sequence joins TRBV19 and TRBJ2-7, with 15 bases identical to TRBD2. The J segment lost 3 bases and the V segment lost 6 bases, leaving 0 bases of the junction unmatched. Germline V lookup: CDR1 LNHDA, CDR2 SQIVND (reference sequence). The length of the CDR3 is 14 residues. In DNA form, the CDR3 reads TGTGCCAGTAGGGGACTAGCGGGGGGCTACGAGCAGTACTTC. As protein: CASRGLAGGYEQYF. The full variable domain, with the rest looked up from reference TRBV19 and TRBJ2-7, is DGGITQSPKYLFRKEGQNVTLSCEQNLNHDAMYWYRQDPGQGLRLIYYSQIVNDFQKGDIAEGYSVSREKKESFPLTVTSAQKNPTAFYLCASRGLAGGYEQYFGPGTRLTVT.

The chain recombines TRBV19 with TRBJ2-7, with D hard to call. CDR1 and CDR2 (germline): LNHDA, SQIVND (reference sequence). V was clipped by 1 base and J by 3 bases, with 13 bases between them. This CDR3 has 15 residues. CDR3 DNA: TGTGCCAGTAGTATAGGGCTAGGGTGGGACTACGAGCAGTACTTC. Protein: CASSIGLGWDYEQYF. The complete variable domain, with remaining parts taken from reference TRBV19 and TRBJ2-7, reads DGGITQSPKYLFRKEGQNVTLSCEQNLNHDAMYWYRQDPGQGLRLIYYSQIVNDFQKGDIAEGYSVSREKKESFPLTVTSAQKNPTAFYLCASSIGLGWDYEQYFGPGTRLTVT.

This chain joins TRBV6-4 and TRBJ2-2, with 7 positions matching TRBD1. CDR1 and CDR2 from the germline V gene are MRHNA and SNTAGT. The junction had 8 bases not matched to a gene; V was cut back by 6 bases and J by 4 bases. This CDR3 spans 15 amino acids. In nucleotides, the CDR3 is TGTGCCAGCAGCCCTCAGTCAGGGGGCACCGGGGAGCTGTTTTTT. This encodes CASSPQSGGTGELFF.

CDR3 residues: CALGLAGVETQYF. CDR3 DNA: TGTGCCTTAGGACTAGCGGGAGTTGAGACCCAGTACTTC. This chain uses TRBV30 with TRBJ2-5, with 13 bases lining up with TRBD2. J gave up 5 bases and V 7 bases, and 4 bases lay outside the gene matches. The CDR3 has 13 residues. Germline V CDR1 and CDR2: GTSNPN, SVGIG (reference sequence).

CDR3 DNA: TGTGCCAGTGACCGGGACAGATTCGGCTACACCTTC. This encodes CASDRDRFGYTF. The rearrangement links TRBV6-5 to TRBJ1-2; 7 positions match TRBD1. The CDR3 covers 12 residues. J was trimmed by 8 bases and V by 9 bases; bases with no gene match: 9. Germline CDR1 and CDR2: MNHEY and SVGAGI.

V usage is TRBV12-3 or TRBV12-4 and J usage is TRBJ2-5, with D uncertain. This CDR3 is built from 13 residues. Between the trimmed V and J ends, which lost 0 bases and 5 bases, there was a span of 7 bases. This CDR3 reads CASSLARPETQYF. The CDR3 DNA follows: TGTGCCAGCAGTTTAGCACGTCCGGAGACCCAGTACTTC.

The rearrangement uses TRBV29-1 and TRBJ1-1; D call uncertain. Germline-derived CDR1 and CDR2 are SQVTM and ANQGSEA. CDR3 length: 11 amino acids. Trimming removed 5 bases at V and 6 bases at J, with 10 bases between. CDR3 sequence (DNA): TGCAGCGTTAATCTGCACTCTGAAGCTTTCTTT. It is translated as CSVNLHSEAFF.

This chain links TRBV5-5 with TRBJ1-1; TRBD1 matches 8 bases. The CDR3 length is 18 residues. Germline V gene sequence: CDR1 SGHKS, CDR2 YYEKEE (reference sequence). The J segment lost 1 base and the V segment lost 0 bases, leaving 11 bases of the junction unmatched. The CDR3 sequence is CASSLAHSYGTGNTEAFF. In nucleotides, the CDR3 is TGTGCCAGCAGCTTGGCGCACTCCTACGGGACAGGGAACACTGAAGCTTTCTTT.